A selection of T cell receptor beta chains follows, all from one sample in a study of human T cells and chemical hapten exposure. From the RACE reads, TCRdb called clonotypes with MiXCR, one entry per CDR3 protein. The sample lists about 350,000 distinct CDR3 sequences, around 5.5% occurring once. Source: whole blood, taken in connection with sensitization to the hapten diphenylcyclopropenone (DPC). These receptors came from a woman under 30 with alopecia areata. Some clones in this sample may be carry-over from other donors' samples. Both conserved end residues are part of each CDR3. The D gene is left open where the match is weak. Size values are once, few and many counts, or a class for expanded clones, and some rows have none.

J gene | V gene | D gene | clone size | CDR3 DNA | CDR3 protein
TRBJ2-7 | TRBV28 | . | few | TGTGCCAGCCATGACTGGACCTACGAGCAGTACTTC | CASHDWTYEQYF
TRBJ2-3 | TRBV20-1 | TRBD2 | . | TGCAGTGCCATAACTAGCGGGGTTAACACAGATACGCAGTATTTT | CSAITSGVNTDTQYF
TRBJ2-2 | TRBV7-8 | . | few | TGTGCCAGCAGCACTTTCAGGAACACCGGGGAGCTGTTTTTT | CASSTFRNTGELFF
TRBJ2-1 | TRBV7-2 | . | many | TGTGCCAGCAGCTTTCCCCAGCGGAATGAGCAGTTCTTC | CASSFPQRNEQFF
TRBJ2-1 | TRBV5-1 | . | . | TGCGCCAGCAGCTTGGCCCGAACCGCCGGTGAGCAGTTCTTC | CASSLARTAGEQFF
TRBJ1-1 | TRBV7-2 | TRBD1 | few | TGTGCCAGCAGCTTTGGACAGGGGACACTCGCTTTCTTT | CASSFGQGTLAFF
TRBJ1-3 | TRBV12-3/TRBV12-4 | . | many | TGTGCCAGCAATATGGGCGGATTAGGAAACACCATATATTTT | CASNMGGLGNTIYF
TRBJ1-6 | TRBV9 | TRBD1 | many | TGTGCCAGCAGCGCTGGGGACAGGGGAATCAGAACCCTCCACTTT | CASSAGDRGIRTLHF
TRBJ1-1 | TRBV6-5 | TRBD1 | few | TGTGCCAGCGGCCGACAGGGACGCACTGAAGCTTTCTTT | CASGRQGRTEAFF
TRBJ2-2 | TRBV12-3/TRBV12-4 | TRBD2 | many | TGTGCCGCCGGGGGGGCGCGTCGTACCGGGGAGCTGTTTTTT | CAAGGARRTGELFF
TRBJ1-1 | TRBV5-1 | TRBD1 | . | TGCGCCAGCAGCTCCTCTTGGGGACAGGGAAACACTGAAGCTTTCTTT | CASSSSWGQGNTEAFF
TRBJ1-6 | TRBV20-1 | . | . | TGCAGTGCTAGAGCCCCCGACGGTTGGAATTCACCCCTCCACTTT | CSARAPDGWNSPLHF
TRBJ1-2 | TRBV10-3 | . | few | TGTGCCATCAGTGGGGGTTATCGGGCAAGGGCCCTGGGATTC | CAISGGYRARALGF
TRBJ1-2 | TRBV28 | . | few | TGTGCCAGCGCGGTACAGCGCTATGGCTACACCTTC | CASAVQRYGYTF
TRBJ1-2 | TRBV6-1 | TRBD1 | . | TGTGCCAGCAATAGGGACAGGGGGATCTATGGCTACACCTTC | CASNRDRGIYGYTF
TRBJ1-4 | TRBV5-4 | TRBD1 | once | TGTGCCAGCAGCTTACTGACAGGGGAGGGGGAAAAACTGTTTTTT | CASSLLTGEGEKLFF
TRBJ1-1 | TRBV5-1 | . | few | TGCGCCAGCAGCCGAACAGTAGACACTGAAGCTTTCTTT | CASSRTVDTEAFF
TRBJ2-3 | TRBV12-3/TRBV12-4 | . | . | TGTGCCAGCAGTTTAGCTCCAGGGTTTGACACAGATACGCAGTATTTT | CASSLAPGFDTDTQYF
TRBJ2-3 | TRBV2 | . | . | TGTGCCAGCAGTGCCAACACCCCGGGACGGTCCACAGATACGCAGTATTTT | CASSANTPGRSTDTQYF
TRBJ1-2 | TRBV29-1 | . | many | TGCAGCGCTCCCTCTCGGGATAACTATGGCTACACCTTC | CSAPSRDNYGYTF
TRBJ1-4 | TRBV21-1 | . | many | TGTGCCAGCAGCAAGGGACAGGGGGCAACTAATGAAAAACTGTTTTTT | CASSKGQGATNEKLFF
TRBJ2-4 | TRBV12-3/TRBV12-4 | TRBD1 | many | TGTGCCAGCACCAATGAGCCGGGACAGGGGGCTTCCCTAGCCAAAAACATTCAGTACTTC | CASTNEPGQGASLAKNIQYF
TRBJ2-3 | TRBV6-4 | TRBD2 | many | TGTGCCAGCAGTGACGGCGGGGGGGCCGATACGCAGTATTTT | CASSDGGGADTQYF
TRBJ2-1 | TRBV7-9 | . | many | TGTGCCAGCAGCCCAGTTAACAGGTTGGATGAGCAGTTCTTC | CASSPVNRLDEQFF
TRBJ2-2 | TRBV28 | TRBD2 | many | TGTGCCAGCAGTTTACCCCCGGGACTAGCGGGATTCACCCGAGGCACCGGGGAGCTGTTTTTT | CASSLPPGLAGFTRGTGELFF
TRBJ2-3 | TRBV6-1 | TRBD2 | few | TGTGCCAGCGAATTAGCGGGGGGGTTCACAGATACGCAGTATTTT | CASELAGGFTDTQYF
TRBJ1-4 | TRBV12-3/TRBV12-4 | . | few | TGTGCCAGCAGTTTGTCCCAGACTGAAAAACTGTTTTTT | CASSLSQTEKLFF
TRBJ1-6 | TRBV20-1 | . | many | TGCAGTGCTAGAGCGGGGCCCGATTCACCCCTCCACTTT | CSARAGPDSPLHF
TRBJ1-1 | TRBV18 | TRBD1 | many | TGTGCCAGCTCCCCAGGGGGCGGTAACACTGAAGCTTTCTTT | CASSPGGGNTEAFF
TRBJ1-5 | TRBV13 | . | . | TGTGCCAGCAGCTTAGGGGCAGACAACAATCAGCCCCAGCATTTT | CASSLGADNNQPQHF
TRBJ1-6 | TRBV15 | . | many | TGTGCCACCAGCAGCGAGGGCTCGTTGGCTTCACCCCTCCACTTT | CATSSEGSLASPLHF
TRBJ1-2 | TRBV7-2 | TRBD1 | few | TGTGCCAGCAGCTTAAGGGGACAGGGCGGGTCGGCTAACTATGGCTACACCTTC | CASSLRGQGGSANYGYTF
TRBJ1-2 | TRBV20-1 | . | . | TGCAGTGCTAGAGAGGCCTCCGACGGCTACACCTTC | CSAREASDGYTF
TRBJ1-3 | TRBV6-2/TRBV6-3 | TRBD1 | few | TGTGCCAGCAGTTACGACAGGGAGGCTGGAAACACCATATATTTT | CASSYDREAGNTIYF
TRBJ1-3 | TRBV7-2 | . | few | TGTGCCAGCAGCTTAGTCGAGAAGGGGCTACTCTCTGGAAACACCATATATTTT | CASSLVEKGLLSGNTIYF
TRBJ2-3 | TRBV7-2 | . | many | TGTGCCAGCAGCTTAGAGTGGACGGGGGCCGGCCGGGATACGCAGTATTTT | CASSLEWTGAGRDTQYF
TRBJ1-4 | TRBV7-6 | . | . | TGTGCCAGCAGCTTATCAGGGTCTAATGAAAAACTGTTTTTT | CASSLSGSNEKLFF
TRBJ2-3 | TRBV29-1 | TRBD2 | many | TGCAGCGTGGGACTAGCCGGGGTAAGGACAGATACGCAGTATTTT | CSVGLAGVRTDTQYF
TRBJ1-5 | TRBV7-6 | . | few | TGTGCCAGCAGCGGGGCCGCAGATCAGCCCCAGCATTTT | CASSGAADQPQHF
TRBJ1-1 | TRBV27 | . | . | TGTGCCAGCAGTTTAAGGCAAGTGAACACTGAAGCTTTCTTT | CASSLRQVNTEAFF
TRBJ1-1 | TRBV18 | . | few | TGTGCCAGCTCACCAGAGGGGAACACTGAAGCTTTCTTT | CASSPEGNTEAFF
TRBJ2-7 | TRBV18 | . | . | TGTGCCAGCTCACCAGGGGACCGAACGAGCTCCTACGAGCAGTACTTC | CASSPGDRTSSYEQYF
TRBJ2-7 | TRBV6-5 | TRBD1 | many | TGTGCCAGCAGTGACGGGACAGCGAGCTCCTACGAGCAGTACTTC | CASSDGTASSYEQYF
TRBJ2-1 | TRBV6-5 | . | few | TGTGCCAGCAGGCCAGGACTATTTAGTGAGCAGTTCTTC | CASRPGLFSEQFF